This is a list of T cell receptor beta chains from one sample in a study of blood T cells in healthy people across ages. TCRdb reprocessed the 5' RACE reads with MiXCR, giving one entry per CDR3 protein. Here the sample spans about 1.8 million distinct CDR3 sequences, 49% being singletons. Sequencing was done on a sample of blood. These receptors originate from a woman aged 40 to 50 in good health. The CDR3 runs from the conserved cysteine through the conserved F or W. The order of the fields is V gene, D gene, J gene, CDR3 protein. A D gene is named only where the DNA matches it firmly.

V: TRBV27
D: TRBD1
J: NA
CDR3: CASSLADRGSYNEQYF

V: TRBV6-2/TRBV6-3
D: NA
J: TRBJ2-3
CDR3: CASQQGDTQYF

V: TRBV20-1
D: TRBD1
J: TRBJ2-5
CDR3: CSARLRDRAENLQETQYF

V: TRBV4-2
D: NA
J: TRBJ1-5
CDR3: CASSQYGDSNQPQHF

V: TRBV28
D: TRBD1
J: TRBJ1-4
CDR3: CASSGQGVGEKLFF

V: TRBV6-5
D: TRBD1
J: TRBJ1-2
CDR3: CASRGDREVNYGYTF

V: TRBV20-1
D: NA
J: TRBJ2-5
CDR3: CSARASGETQYF

V: TRBV4-3
D: NA
J: NA
CDR3: CASSQGGYSSFGYEQYF

V: TRBV20-1
D: NA
J: TRBJ2-3
CDR3: CSAGANTQYF

V: TRBV4-3
D: NA
J: TRBJ1-5
CDR3: CASSQDSFNQPQHF

V: TRBV6-2/TRBV6-3
D: NA
J: TRBJ2-5
CDR3: CASSYRRLQETQYF

V: TRBV7-2
D: TRBD2
J: TRBJ2-7
CDR3: CASSLVAAGGWNYEQYF

V: TRBV18
D: NA
J: TRBJ2-1
CDR3: CASSPPNRENEQFF

V: TRBV2
D: NA
J: TRBJ2-1
CDR3: CASSRQGELSYNEQFF

V: TRBV20-1
D: TRBD1
J: TRBJ1-5
CDR3: CSVSTGGGQPQHF

V: TRBV28
D: NA
J: TRBJ2-1
CDR3: CASSQAGDPSYNEQFF